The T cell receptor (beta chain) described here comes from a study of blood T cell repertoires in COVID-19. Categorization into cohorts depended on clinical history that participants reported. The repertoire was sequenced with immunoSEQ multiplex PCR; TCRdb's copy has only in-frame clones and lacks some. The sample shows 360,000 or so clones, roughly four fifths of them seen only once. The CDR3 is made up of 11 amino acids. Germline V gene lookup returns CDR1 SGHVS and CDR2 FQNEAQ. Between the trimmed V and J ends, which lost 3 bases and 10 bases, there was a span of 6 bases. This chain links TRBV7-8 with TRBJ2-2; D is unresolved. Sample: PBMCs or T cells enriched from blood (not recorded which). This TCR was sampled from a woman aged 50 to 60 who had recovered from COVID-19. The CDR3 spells CASSFAAELFF. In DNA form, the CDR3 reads TGTGCCAGCAGCTTTGCGGCGGAGCTGTTTTTT.